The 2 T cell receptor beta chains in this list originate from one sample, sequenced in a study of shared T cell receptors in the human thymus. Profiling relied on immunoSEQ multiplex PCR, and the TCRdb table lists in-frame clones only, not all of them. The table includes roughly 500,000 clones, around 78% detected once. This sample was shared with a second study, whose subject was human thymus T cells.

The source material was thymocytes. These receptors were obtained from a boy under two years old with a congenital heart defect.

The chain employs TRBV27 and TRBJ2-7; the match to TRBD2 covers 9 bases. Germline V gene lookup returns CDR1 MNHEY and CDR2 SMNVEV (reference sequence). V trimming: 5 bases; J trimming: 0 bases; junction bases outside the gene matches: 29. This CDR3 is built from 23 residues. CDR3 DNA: TGTGCCAGCAGTCATCGCCCCCGGAGGGGGCCGGGAAGACTAGCGGAAAGCTCCTACGAGCAGTACTTC. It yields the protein CASSHRPRRGPGRLAESSYEQYF.

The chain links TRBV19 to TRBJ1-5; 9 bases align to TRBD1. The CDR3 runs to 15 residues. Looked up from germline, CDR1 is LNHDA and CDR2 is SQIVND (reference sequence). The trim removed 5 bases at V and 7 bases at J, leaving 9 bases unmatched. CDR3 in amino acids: CASSVRQGGYQPQHF. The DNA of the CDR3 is TGTGCCAGTAGTGTCCGACAGGGGGGGTACCAGCCCCAGCATTTT. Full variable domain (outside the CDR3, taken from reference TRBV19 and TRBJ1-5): DGGITQSPKYLFRKEGQNVTLSCEQNLNHDAMYWYRQDPGQGLRLIYYSQIVNDFQKGDIAEGYSVSREKKESFPLTVTSAQKNPTAFYLCASSVRQGGYQPQHFGDGTRLSIL.